This T cell receptor (beta chain) was profiled in a study of technical replicates of blood from several donors. Method: immunoSEQ multiplex PCR; TCRdb's copy keeps in-frame clones and lacks some. The sample consists of 80,000 or so clones, 98% of them appearing once. This clonotype originated in a human donor in good health. The sequenced material came from T cells isolated from PBMCs.

The CDR3 DNA is TGTGCCAGCAGCAACTTCCTGGCTAATGAAAAACTGTTTTTT. Residues: CASSNFLANEKLFF. The chain employs TRBV13 and TRBJ1-4; D not certain. This CDR3 region has 14 residues. Germline V gene lookup returns CDR1 PRHDT and CDR2 FYEKMQ (reference sequence). The V gene lost 5 bases and the J gene lost 3 bases, with 10 bases spanning the gap.